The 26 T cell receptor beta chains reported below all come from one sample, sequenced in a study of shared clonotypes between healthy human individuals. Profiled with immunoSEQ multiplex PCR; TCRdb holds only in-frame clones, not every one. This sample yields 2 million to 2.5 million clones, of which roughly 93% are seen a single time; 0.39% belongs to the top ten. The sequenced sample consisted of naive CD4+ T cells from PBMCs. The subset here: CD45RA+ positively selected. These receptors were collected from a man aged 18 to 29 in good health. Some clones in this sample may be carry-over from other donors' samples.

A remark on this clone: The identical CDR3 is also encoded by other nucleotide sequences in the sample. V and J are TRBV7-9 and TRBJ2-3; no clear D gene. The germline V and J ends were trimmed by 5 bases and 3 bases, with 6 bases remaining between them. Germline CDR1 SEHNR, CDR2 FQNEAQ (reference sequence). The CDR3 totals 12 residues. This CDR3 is CASSLQTDTQYF. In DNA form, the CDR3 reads TGTGCCAGCAGCCTACAAACAGATACGCAGTATTTT.

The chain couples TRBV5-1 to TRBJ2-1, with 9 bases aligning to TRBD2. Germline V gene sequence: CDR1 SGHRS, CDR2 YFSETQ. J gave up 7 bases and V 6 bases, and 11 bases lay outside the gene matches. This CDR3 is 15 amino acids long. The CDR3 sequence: CASTYGGRVGNEQFF. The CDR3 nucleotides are TGCGCCAGCACGTATGGCGGGAGGGTGGGGAATGAGCAGTTCTTC.

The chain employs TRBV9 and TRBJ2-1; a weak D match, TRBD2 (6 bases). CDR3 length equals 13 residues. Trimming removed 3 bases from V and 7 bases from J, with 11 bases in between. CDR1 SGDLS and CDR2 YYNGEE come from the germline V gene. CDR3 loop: CASSGGTRNEQFF. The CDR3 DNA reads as TGTGCCAGCAGCGGCGGGACCCGGAATGAGCAGTTCTTC. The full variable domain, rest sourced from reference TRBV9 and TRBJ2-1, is DSGVTQTPKHLITATGQRVTLRCSPRSGDLSVYWYQQSLDQGLQFLIQYYNGEERAKGNILERFSAQQFPDLHSELNLSSLELGDSALYFCASSGGTRNEQFFGPGTRLTVL.

CDR3 sequence reads: CASSLAGAGGGYTF. The CDR3 bases are TGTGCCAGCAGCTTGGCAGGGGCCGGAGGTGGCTACACCTTC. The V gene is TRBV5-4, the J gene TRBJ1-2, with D perhaps TRBD1 (6 bases). The V end was cut by 0 bases, the J end by 7 bases, with 13 bases between. CDR1 is SGHNT and CDR2 is YYREEE in the germline V gene (reference sequence). The CDR3 sequence is 14 residues long.

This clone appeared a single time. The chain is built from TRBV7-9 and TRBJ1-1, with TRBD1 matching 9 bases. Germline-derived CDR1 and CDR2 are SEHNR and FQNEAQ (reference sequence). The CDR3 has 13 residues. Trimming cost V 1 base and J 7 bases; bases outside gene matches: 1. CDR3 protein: CASSLETGGEAFF. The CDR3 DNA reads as TGTGCCAGCAGCTTAGAGACAGGGGGTGAAGCTTTCTTT. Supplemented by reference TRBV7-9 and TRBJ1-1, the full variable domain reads DTGVSQNPRHKITKRGQNVTFRCDPISEHNRLYWYRQTLGQGPEFLTYFQNEAQLEKSRLLSDRFSAERPKGSFSTLEIQRTEQGDSAMYLCASSLETGGEAFFGQGTRLTVV.

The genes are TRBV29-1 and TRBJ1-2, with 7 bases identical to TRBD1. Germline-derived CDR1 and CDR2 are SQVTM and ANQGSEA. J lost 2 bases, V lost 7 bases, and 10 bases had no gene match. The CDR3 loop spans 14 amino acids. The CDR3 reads CSASATGRNYGYTF. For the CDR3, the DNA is TGCAGCGCCTCTGCGACAGGGCGGAACTATGGCTACACCTTC.

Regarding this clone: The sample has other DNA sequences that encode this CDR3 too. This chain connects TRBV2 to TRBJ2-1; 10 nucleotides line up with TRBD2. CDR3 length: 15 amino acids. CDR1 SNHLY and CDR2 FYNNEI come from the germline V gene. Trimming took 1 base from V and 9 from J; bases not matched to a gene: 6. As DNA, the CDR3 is TGTGCCAGCAGTGAAGGCCTAGCGGGAGTCAGTGAGCAGTTCTTC. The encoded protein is CASSEGLAGVSEQFF. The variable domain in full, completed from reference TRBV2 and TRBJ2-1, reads EPEVTQTPSHQVTQMGQEVILRCVPISNHLYFYWYRQILGQKVEFLVSFYNNEISEKSEIFDDQFSVERPDGSNFTLKIRSTKLEDSAMYFCASSEGLAGVSEQFFGPGTRLTVL.

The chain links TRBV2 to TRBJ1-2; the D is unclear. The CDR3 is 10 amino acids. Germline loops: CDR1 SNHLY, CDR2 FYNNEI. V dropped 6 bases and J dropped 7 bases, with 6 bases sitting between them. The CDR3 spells CASREGGYTF. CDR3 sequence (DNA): TGTGCCAGCAGGGAGGGTGGCTACACCTTC.

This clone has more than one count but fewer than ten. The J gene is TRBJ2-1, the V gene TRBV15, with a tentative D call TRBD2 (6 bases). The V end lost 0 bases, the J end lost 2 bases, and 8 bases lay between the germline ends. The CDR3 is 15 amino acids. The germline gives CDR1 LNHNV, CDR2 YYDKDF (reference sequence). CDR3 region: CATSREIAAYNEQFF. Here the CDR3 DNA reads TGTGCCACCAGCAGAGAGATAGCGGCCTACAATGAGCAGTTCTTC.

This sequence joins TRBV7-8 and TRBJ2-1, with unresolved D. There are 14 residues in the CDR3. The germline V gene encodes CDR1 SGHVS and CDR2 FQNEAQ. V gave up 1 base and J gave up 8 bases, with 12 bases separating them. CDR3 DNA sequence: TGTGCCAGCAGCTTAGTTTCTTCGGTGTATGAGCAGTTCTTC. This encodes CASSLVSSVYEQFF.

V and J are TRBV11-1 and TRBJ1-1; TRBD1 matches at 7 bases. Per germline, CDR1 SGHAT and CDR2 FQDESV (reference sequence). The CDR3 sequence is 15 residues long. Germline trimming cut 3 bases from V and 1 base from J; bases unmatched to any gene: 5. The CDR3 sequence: CASSFKRQGNTEAFF. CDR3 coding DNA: TGTGCCAGCAGCTTTAAACGACAGGGGAACACTGAAGCTTTCTTT.

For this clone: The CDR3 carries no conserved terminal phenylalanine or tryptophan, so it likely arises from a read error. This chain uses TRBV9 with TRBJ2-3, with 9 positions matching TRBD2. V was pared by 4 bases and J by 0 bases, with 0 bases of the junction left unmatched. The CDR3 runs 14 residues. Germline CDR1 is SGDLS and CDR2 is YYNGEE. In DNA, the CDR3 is TGTGCCAGCAGCCTAGCGGGAAGCACAGATACGCAGTATTCT. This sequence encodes CASSLAGSTDTQYS.

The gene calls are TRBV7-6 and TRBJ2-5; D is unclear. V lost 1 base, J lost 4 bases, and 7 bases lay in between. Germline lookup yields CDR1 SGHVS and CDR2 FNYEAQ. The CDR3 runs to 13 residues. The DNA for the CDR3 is TGTGCCAGCAGCTTAGGGGTGAGAGAGACCCAGTACTTC. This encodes CASSLGVRETQYF.

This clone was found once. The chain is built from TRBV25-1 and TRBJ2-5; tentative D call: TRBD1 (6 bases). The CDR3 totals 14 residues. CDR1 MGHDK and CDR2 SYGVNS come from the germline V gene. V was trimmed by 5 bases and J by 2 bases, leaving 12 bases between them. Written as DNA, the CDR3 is TGTGCCAGCAGTCTCCAGACAGGACAAGAGACCCAGTACTTC. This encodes CASSLQTGQETQYF.

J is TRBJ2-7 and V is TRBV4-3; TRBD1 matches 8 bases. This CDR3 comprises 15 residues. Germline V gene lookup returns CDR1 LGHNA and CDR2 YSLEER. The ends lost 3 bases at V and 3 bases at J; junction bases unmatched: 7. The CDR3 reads CASSHRTGLGYEQYF. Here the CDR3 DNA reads TGCGCCAGCAGCCATCGGACAGGGCTAGGCTACGAGCAGTACTTC.

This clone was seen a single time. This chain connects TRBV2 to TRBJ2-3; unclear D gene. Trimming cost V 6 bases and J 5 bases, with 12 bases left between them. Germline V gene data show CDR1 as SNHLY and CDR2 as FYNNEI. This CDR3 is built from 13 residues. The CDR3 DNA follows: TGTGCCAGCAGAAGGACGTGGAGAGATACGCAGTATTTT. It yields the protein CASRRTWRDTQYF.

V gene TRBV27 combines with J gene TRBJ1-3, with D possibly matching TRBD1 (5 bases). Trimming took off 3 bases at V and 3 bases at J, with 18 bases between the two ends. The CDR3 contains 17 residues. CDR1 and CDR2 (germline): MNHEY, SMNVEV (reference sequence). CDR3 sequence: CASSFLSPQGGGNTIYF. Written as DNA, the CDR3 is TGTGCCAGCAGTTTCCTCTCCCCGCAGGGAGGTGGAAACACCATATATTTT.

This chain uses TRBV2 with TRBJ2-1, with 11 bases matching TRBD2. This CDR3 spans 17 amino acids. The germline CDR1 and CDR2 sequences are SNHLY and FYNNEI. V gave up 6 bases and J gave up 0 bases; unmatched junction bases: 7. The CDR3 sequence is CASRGGLAASSYNEQFF. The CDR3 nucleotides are TGTGCCAGCAGAGGGGGACTAGCGGCCAGCTCCTACAATGAGCAGTTCTTC.

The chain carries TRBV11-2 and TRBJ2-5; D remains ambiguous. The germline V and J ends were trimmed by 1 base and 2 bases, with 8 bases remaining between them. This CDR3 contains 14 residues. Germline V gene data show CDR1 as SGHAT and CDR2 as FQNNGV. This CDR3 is CASSLGGQQETQYF. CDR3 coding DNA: TGTGCCAGCAGCTTAGGTGGGCAGCAAGAGACCCAGTACTTC.

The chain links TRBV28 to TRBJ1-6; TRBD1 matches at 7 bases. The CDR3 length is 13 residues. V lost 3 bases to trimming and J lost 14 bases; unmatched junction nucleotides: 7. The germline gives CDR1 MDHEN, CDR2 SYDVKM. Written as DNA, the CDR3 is TGTGCCAGCAGTTTTGACAGGGCTCCTTCCCTCCACTTT. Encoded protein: CASSFDRAPSLHF. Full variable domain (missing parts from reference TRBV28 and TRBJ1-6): DVKVTQSSRYLVKRTGEKVFLECVQDMDHENMFWYRQDPGLGLRLIYFSYDVKMKEKGDIPEGYSVSREKKERFSLILESASTNQTSMYLCASSFDRAPSLHFGNGTRLTVT.

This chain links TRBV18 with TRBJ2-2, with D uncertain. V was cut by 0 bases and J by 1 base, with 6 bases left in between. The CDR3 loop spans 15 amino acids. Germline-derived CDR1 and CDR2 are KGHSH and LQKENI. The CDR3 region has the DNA TGTGCCAGCTCACCACCTCCAGGGAACACCGGGGAGCTGTTTTTT. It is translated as CASSPPPGNTGELFF. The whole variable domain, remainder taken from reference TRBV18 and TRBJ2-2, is NAGVMQNPRHLVRRRGQEARLRCSPMKGHSHVYWYRQLPEEGLKFMVYLQKENIIDESGMPKERFSAEFPKEGPSILRIQQVVRGDSAAYFCASSPPPGNTGELFFGEGSRLTVL.

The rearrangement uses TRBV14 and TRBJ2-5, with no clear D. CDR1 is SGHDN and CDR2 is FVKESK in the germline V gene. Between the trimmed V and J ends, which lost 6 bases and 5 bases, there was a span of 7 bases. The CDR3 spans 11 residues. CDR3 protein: CASRGPETQYF. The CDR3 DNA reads TGTGCCAGCAGGGGCCCGGAGACCCAGTACTTC.

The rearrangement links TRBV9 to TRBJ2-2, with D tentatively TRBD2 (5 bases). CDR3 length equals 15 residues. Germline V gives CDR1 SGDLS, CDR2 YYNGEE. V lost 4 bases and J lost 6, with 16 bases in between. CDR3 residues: CASSSWTGLAGELFF. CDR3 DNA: TGTGCCAGCAGCTCCTGGACTGGTCTCGCCGGGGAGCTGTTTTTT.

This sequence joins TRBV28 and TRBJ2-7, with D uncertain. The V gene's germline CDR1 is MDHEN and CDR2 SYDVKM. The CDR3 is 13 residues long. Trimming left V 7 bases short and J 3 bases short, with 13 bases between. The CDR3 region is CASTPSLYYEQYF. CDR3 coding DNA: TGTGCCAGCACCCCTTCGTTGTACTACGAGCAGTACTTC.

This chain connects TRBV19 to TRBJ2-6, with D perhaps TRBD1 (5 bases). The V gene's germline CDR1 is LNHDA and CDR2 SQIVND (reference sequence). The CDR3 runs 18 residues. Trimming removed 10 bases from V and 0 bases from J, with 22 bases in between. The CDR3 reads CATKATIHDSSGANVLTF. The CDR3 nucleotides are TGTGCCACCAAGGCCACCATCCACGACAGCTCTGGGGCCAACGTCCTGACTTTC. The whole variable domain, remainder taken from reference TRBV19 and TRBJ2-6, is DGGITQSPKYLFRKEGQNVTLSCEQNLNHDAMYWYRQDPGQGLRLIYYSQIVNDFQKGDIAEGYSVSREKKESFPLTVTSAQKNPTAFYLCATKATIHDSSGANVLTFGAGSRLTVL.

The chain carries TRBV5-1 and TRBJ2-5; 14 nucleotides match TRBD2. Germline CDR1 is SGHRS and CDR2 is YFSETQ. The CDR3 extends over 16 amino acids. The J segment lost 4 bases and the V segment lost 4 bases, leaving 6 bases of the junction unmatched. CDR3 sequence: CASSPGLAGGRETQYF. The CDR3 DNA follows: TGCGCCAGCAGCCCTGGACTAGCGGGAGGCAGAGAGACCCAGTACTTC.